This T cell receptor (beta chain) was profiled in a study of blood T cell repertoires in COVID-19. Overall study: The United States, Italy and Spain supplied acute and convalescent COVID-19 samples.

V lost 1 base, J lost 5 bases, and 17 bases lay in between. This CDR3 region has 16 residues. Germline V lookup: CDR1 MGHRA, CDR2 YSYEKL. In the authors' workflow: Reference gene primer amplification in the assay estimated nucleated cell counts. The protocol was immunoSEQ multiplex PCR, while the TCRdb copy is restricted to in-frame clones and leaves out a portion. That table supplies the V and J calls and clone size; D and trimming were determined from the DNA. The data contain about 210,000 clones, about 82% of them singletons. During active infection, Seattle patients enrolled and were then monitored through disease.

The sample consisted of peripheral blood. The sequence came from a man aged 50 to 59 with COVID-19, enrolled during active disease. The chain couples TRBV4-1 to TRBJ1-2; D might be TRBD1 (6 bases). The CDR3 sequence is CASSQAQFGRGYGYTF. In nucleotides, the CDR3 is TGCGCCAGCAGCCAAGCTCAATTCGGCAGGGGTTATGGCTACACCTTC.